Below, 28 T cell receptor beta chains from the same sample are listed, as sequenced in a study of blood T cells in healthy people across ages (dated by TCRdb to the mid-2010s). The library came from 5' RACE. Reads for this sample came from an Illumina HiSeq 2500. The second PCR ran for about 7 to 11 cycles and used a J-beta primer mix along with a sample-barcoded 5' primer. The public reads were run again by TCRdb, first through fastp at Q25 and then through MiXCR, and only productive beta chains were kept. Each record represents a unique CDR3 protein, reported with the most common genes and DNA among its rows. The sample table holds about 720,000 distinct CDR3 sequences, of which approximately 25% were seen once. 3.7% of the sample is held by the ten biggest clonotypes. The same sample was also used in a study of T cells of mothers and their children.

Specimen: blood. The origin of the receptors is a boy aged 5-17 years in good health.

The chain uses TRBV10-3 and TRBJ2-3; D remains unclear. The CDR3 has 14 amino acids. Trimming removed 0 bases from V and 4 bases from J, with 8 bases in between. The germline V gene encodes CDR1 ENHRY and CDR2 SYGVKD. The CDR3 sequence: CAISESNAADTQYF. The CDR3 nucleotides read TGTGCCATCAGTGAGTCGAACGCGGCAGATACGCAGTATTTT.

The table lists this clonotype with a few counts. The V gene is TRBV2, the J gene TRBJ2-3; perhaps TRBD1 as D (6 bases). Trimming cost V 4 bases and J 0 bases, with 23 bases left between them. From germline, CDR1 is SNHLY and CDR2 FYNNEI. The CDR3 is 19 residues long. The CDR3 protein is CASSAFIVGHRFSTDTQYF. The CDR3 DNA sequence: TGTGCCAGCAGTGCTTTTATAGTGGGACACCGTTTTAGCACAGATACGCAGTATTTT. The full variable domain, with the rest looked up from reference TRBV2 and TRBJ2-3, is EPEVTQTPSHQVTQMGQEVILRCVPISNHLYFYWYRQILGQKVEFLVSFYNNEISEKSEIFDDQFSVERPDGSNFTLKIRSTKLEDSAMYFCASSAFIVGHRFSTDTQYFGPGTRLTVL.

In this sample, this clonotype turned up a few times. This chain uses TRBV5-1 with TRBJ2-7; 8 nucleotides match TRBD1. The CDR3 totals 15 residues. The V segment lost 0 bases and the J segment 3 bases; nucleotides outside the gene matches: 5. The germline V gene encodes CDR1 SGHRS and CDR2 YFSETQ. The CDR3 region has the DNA TGCGCCAGCAGCTTGGAGGCAGGGGGCATCTACGAGCAGTACTTC. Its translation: CASSLEAGGIYEQYF.

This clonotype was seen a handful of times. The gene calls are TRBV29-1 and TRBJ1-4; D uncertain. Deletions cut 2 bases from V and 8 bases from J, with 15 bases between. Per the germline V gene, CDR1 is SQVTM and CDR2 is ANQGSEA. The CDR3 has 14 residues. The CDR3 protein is CSVEKVLEGEKLFF. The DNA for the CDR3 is TGCAGCGTTGAAAAGGTTCTGGAAGGCGAAAAACTGTTTTTT.

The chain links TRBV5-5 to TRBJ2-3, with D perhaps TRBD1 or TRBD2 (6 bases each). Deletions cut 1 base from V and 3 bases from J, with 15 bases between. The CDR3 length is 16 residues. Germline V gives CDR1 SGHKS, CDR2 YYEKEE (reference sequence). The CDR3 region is CASSLTGAARTDTQYF. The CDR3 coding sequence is TGTGCCAGCAGCTTGACGGGGGCCGCCAGGACAGATACGCAGTATTTT.

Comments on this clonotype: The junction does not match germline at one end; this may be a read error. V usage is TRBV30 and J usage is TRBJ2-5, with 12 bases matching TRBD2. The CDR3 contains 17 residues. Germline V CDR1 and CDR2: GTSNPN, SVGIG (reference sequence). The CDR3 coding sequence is TGTGCCTGGAGCTTTGGACTAGCGGGGTGGCAAAAAGAGACCCGGTACTTC. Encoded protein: CAWSFGLAGWQKETRYF.

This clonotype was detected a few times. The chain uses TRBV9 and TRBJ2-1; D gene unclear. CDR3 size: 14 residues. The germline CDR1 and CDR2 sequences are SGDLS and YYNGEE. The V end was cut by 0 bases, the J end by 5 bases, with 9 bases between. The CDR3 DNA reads TGTGCCAGCAGCGTAGATTCCGCCCACAATGAGCAGTTCTTC. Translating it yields CASSVDSAHNEQFF.

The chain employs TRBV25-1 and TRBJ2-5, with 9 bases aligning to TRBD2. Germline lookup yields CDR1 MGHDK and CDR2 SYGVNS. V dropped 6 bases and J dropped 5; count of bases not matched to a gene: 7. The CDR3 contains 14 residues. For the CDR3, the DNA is TGTGCCAGCAGCGGCGGGGGGGCCGGCGAGACCCAGTACTTC. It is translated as CASSGGGAGETQYF.

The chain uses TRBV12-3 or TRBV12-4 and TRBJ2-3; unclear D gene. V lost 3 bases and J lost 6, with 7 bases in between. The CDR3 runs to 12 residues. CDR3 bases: TGTGCCAGCAGTTTGGGTTACGATACGCAGTATTTT. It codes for CASSLGYDTQYF.

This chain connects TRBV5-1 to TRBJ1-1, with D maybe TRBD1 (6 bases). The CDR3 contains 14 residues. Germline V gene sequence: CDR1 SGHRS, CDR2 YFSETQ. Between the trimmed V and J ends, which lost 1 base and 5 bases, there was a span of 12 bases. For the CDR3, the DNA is TGCGCCAGCAGCTTGAGACAGGAGGAGACTGAAGCTTTCTTT. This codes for CASSLRQEETEAFF.

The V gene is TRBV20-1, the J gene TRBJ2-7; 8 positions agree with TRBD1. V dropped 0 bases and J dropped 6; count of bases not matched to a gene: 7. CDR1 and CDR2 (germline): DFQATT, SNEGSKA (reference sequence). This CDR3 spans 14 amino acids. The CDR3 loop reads CSARDHQGAGEQYF. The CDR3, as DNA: TGCAGTGCTAGAGATCACCAGGGGGCGGGCGAGCAGTACTTC.

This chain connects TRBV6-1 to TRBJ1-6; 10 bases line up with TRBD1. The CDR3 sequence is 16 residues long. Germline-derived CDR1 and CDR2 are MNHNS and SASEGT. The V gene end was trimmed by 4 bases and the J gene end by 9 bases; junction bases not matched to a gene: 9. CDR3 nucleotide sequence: TGTGCCAGCAGTGCCAGGGGGACAGGGGTTGGTTCACCCCTCCACTTT. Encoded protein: CASSARGTGVGSPLHF.

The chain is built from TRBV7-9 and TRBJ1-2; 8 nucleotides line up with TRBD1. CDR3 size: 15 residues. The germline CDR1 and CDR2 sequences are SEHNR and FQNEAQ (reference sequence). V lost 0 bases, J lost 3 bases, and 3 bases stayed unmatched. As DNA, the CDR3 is TGTGCCAGCAGCTTAGCGGACAGGGTTGACTATGGCTACACCTTC. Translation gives CASSLADRVDYGYTF.

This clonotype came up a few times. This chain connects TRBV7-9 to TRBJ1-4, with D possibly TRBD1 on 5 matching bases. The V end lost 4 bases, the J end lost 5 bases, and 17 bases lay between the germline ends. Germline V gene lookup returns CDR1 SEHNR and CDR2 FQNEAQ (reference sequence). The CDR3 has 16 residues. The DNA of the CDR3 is TGTGCCAGCAGCTCCGGGGAATCGGGGGGGAATGAAAAACTGTTTTTT. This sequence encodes CASSSGESGGNEKLFF. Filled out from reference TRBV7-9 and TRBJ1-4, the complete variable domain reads DTGVSQNPRHKITKRGQNVTFRCDPISEHNRLYWYRQTLGQGPEFLTYFQNEAQLEKSRLLSDRFSAERPKGSFSTLEIQRTEQGDSAMYLCASSSGESGGNEKLFFGSGTQLSVL.

For the CDR3, the DNA is TGTGCCAGCGCAAAGGCCTCTGGGGCCAACGTCCTGACTTTC. Encoded protein: CASAKASGANVLTF. The J gene is TRBJ2-6, the V gene TRBV6-5, with D uncertain. Germline CDR1 MNHEY, CDR2 SVGAGI. Trimming took off 8 bases at V and 0 bases at J, with 8 bases between the two ends. The CDR3 has 14 amino acids.

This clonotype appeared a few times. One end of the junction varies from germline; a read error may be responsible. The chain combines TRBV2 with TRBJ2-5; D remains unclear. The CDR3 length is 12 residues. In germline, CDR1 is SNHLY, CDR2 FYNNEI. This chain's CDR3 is CASSDYLETQYF. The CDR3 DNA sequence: TGTGCCAGTAGTGATTATCTGGAGACCCAGTACTTC.

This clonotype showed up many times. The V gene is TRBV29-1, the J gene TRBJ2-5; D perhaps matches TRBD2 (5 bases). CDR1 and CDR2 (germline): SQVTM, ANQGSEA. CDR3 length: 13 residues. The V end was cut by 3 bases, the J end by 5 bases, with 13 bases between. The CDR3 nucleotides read TGCAGCGTTGATCACCTGTGGGAGGAGACCCAGTACTTC. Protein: CSVDHLWEETQYF.

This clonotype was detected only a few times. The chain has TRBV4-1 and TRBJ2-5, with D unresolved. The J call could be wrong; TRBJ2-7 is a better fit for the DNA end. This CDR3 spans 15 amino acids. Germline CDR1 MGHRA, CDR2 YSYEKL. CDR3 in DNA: TGCGCCAGCAGCCAAGTAATGGACGGAGCCTACGAGCAGTACTTC. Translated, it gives CASSQVMDGAYEQYF.

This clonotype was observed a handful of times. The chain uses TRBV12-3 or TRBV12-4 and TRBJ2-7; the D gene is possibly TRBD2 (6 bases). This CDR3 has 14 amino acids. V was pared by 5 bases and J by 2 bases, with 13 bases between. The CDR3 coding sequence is TGTGCCAGCAGTCATACCGGGAGAACCTACGAGCAGTACTTC. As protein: CASSHTGRTYEQYF.

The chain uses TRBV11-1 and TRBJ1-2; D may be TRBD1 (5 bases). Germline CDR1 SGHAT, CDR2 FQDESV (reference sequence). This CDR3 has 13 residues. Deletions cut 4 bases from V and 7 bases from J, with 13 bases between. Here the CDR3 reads CASSYRSGLGYTF. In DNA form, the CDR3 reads TGTGCCAGCAGCTACAGGTCCGGGCTTGGCTACACCTTC. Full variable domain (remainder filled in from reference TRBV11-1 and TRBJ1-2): EAEVAQSPRYKITEKSQAVAFWCDPISGHATLYWYRQILGQGPELLVQFQDESVVDDSQLPKDRFSAERLKGVDSTLKIQPAELGDSAMYLCASSYRSGLGYTFGSGTRLTVV.

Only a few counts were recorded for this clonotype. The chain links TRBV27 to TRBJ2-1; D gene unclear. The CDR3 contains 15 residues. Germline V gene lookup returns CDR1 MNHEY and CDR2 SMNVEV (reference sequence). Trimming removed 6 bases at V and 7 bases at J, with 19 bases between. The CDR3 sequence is CASSPKAGRENEQFF. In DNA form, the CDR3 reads TGTGCCAGCAGCCCTAAGGCCGGCCGTGAGAATGAGCAGTTCTTC.

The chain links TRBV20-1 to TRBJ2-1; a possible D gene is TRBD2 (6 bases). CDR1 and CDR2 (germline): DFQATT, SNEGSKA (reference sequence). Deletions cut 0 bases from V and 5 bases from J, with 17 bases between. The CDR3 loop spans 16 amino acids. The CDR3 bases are TGCAGTGCTAGAGATAGTGCGGGATATCCTAACAATGAGCAGTTCTTC. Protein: CSARDSAGYPNNEQFF.

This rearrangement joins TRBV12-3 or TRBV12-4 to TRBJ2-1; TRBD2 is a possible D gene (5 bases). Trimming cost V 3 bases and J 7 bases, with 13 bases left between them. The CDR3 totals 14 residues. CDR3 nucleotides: TGTGCCAGCAGTTTTGCCTCAACGGGGAATGAGCAGTTCTTC. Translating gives CASSFASTGNEQFF.

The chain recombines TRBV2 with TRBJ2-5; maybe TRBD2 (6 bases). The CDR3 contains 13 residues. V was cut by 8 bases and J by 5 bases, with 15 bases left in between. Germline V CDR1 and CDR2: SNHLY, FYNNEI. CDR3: CASRGTLGETQYF. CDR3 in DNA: TGTGCCAGCCGGGGGACCCTGGGGGAGACCCAGTACTTC.

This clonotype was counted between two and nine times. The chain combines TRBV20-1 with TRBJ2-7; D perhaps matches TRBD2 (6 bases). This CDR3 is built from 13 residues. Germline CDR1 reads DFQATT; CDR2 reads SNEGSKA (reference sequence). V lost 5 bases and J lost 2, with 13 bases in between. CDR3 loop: CSAAGSVTYEQYF. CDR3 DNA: TGCAGTGCTGCGGGGTCCGTAACCTACGAGCAGTACTTC.

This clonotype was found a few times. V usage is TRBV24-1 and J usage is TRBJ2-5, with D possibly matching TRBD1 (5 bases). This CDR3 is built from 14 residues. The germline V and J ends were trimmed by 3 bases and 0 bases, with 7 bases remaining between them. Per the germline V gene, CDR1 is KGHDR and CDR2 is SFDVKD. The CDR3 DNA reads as TGTGCCACCAGTGATCGACAGTACCAAGAGACCCAGTACTTC. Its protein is CATSDRQYQETQYF.

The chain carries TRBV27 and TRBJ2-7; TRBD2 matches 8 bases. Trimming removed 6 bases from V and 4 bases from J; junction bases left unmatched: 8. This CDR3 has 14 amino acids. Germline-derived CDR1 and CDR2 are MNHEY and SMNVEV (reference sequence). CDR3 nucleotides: TGTGCCAGCAGGGACCTCCGGGAGGGGTACGAGCAGTACTTC. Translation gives CASRDLREGYEQYF.

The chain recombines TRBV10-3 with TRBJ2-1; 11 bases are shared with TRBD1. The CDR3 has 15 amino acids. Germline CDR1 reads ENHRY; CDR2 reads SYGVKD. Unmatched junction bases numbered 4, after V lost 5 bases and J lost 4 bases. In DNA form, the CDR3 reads TGTGCCATCAGTAAGGGACAGGGGGATTACAATGAGCAGTTCTTC. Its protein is CAISKGQGDYNEQFF.